This TCR beta chain is from a study of T-cell memory formation after mild COVID-19. Study results and caveats: The pre-infection memory compartment contained some responding clones, suggesting cross-reactive memory joined. Specificity for SARS-CoV-2 was not confirmed among the second-wave clones peaking on day 37. CD4+ contracting clones lay mainly in CM and EM, CD8+ ones in EMRA.

The germline V gene has CDR1 DFQATT and CDR2 SNEGSKA (reference sequence). This CDR3 is built from 13 residues. V was clipped by 2 bases and J by 4 bases; unmatched bases: 5. This clonotype turned up a few times. Its target is not known. TCR alpha and TCR beta cDNA libraries carrying sample barcodes and UMIs came from 5'RACE with constant-segment primers. One entry per CDR3 protein, called by TCRdb with MiXCR from the 5' RACE reads. The repertoire holds approximately 400,000 distinct CDR3 sequences, with 20% to 25% as singletons. The V gene is TRBV20-1, the J gene TRBJ2-7, with 7 positions matching TRBD2. This sequence was found in an adult woman who had mild COVID-19 (a few samples of this study predate the infection). Cell type and time point are not known. The sequenced sample consisted of PBMCs or a T cell subset sorted from them (not recorded which). Here the CDR3 DNA reads TGCAGTGCTAGATCGGGGGGAAATTACGAGCAGTACTTC. Protein: CSARSGGNYEQYF.